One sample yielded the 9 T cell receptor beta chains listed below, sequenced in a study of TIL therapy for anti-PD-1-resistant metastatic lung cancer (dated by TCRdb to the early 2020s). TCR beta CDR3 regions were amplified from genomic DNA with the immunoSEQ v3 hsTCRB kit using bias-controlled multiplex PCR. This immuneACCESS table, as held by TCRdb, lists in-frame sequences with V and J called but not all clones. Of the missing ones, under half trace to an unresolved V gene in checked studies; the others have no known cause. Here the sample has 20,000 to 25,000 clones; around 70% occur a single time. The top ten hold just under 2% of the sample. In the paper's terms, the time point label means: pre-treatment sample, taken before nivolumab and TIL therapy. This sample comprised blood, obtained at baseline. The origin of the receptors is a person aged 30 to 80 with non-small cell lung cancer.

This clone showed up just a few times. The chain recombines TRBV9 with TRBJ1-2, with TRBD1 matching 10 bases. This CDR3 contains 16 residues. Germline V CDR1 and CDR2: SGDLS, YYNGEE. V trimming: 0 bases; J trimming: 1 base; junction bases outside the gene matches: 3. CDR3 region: CASSVGRTGGNYGYTF. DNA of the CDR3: TGTGCCAGCAGCGTAGGTCGGACAGGGGGTAACTATGGCTACACCTTC.

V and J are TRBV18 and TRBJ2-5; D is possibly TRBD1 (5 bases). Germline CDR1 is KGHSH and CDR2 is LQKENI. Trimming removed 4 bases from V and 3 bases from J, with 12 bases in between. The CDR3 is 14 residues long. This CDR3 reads CASSRGNSKETQYF. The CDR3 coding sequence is TGTGCCAGCTCACGGGGCAACTCAAAAGAGACCCAGTACTTC. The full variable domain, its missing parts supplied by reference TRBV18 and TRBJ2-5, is NAGVMQNPRHLVRRRGQEARLRCSPMKGHSHVYWYRQLPEEGLKFMVYLQKENIIDESGMPKERFSAEFPKEGPSILRIQQVVRGDSAAYFCASSRGNSKETQYFGPGTRLLVL.

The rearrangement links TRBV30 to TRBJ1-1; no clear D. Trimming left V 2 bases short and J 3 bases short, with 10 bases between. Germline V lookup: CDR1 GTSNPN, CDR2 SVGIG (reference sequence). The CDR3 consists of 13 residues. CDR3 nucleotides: TGTGCCTGGAGTACTTGGAGGGACACTGAAGCTTTCTTT. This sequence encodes CAWSTWRDTEAFF.

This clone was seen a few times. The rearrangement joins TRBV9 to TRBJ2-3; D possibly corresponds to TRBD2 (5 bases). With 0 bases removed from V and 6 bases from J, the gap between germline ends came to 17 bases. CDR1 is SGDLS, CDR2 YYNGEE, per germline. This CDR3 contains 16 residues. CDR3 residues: CASSVGSGGFGDTQYF. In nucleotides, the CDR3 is TGTGCCAGCAGCGTAGGTTCTGGCGGGTTTGGGGATACGCAGTATTTT. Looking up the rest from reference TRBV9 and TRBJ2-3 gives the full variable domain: DSGVTQTPKHLITATGQRVTLRCSPRSGDLSVYWYQQSLDQGLQFLIQYYNGEERAKGNILERFSAQQFPDLHSELNLSSLELGDSALYFCASSVGSGGFGDTQYFGPGTRLTVL.

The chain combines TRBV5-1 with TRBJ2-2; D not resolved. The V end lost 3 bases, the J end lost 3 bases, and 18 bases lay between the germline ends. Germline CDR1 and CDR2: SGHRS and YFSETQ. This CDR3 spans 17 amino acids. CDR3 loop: CASSSSLSPPYTGELFF. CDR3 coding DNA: TGCGCCAGCAGCTCGTCCCTTAGCCCTCCGTACACCGGGGAGCTGTTTTTT.

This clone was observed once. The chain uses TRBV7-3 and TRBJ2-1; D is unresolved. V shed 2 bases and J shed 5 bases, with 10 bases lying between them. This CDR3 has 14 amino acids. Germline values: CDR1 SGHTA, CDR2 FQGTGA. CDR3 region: CASSLGPANNEQFF. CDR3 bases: TGTGCCAGCAGCTTAGGGCCAGCCAACAATGAGCAGTTCTTC.

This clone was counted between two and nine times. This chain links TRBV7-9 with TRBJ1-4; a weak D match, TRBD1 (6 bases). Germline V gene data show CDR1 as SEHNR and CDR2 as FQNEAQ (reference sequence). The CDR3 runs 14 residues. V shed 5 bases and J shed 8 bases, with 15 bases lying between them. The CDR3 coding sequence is TGTGCCAGCAGCCATAATGGGGGGCGAGAAAAACTGTTTTTT. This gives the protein CASSHNGGREKLFF.

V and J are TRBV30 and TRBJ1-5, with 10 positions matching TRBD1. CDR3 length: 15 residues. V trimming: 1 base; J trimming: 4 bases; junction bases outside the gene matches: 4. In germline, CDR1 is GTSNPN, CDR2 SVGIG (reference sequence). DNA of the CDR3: TGTGCCTGGAGTGCCGACAGGGGGCCTAATCAGCCCCAGCATTTT. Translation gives CAWSADRGPNQPQHF. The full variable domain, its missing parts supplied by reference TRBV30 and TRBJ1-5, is SQTIHQWPATLVQPVGSPLSLECTVEGTSNPNLYWYRQAAGRGLQLLFYSVGIGQISSEVPQNLSASRPQDRQFILSSKKLLLSDSGFYLCAWSADRGPNQPQHFGDGTRLSIL.

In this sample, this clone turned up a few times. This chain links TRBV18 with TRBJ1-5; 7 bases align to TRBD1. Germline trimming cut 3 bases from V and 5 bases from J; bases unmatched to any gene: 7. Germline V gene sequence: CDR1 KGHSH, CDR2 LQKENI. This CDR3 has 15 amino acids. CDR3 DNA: TGTGCCAGCTCACCTTCGGGGACAGATCATCAGCCCCAGCATTTT. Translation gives CASSPSGTDHQPQHF.